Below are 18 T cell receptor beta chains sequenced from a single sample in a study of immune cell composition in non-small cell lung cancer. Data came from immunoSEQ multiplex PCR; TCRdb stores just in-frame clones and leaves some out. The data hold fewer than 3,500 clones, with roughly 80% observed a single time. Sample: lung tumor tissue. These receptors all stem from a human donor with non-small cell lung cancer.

The CDR3 nucleotides read TGTGCCAGCAGCTTAGGGGCCCTAAGCCTCACAGATACGCAGTATTTT. It is translated as CASSLGALSLTDTQYF. The chain employs TRBV11-1 and TRBJ2-3; no firm D call. The length of the CDR3 is 16 residues. The V end lost 1 base, the J end lost 2 bases, and 13 bases lay between the germline ends. The germline CDR1 and CDR2 sequences are SGHAT and FQDESV (reference sequence).

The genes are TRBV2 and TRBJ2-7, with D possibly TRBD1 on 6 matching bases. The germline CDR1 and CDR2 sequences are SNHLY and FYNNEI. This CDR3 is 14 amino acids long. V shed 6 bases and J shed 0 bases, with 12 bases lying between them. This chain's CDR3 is CASRRQVGSYEQYF. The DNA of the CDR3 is TGTGCCAGCAGACGACAGGTCGGCTCCTACGAGCAGTACTTC.

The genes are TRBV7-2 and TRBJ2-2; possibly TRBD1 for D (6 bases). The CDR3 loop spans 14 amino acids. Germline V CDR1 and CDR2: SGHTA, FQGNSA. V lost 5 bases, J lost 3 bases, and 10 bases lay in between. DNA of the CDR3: TGTGCCAGCAGCACTCGGACAGACACCGGGGAGCTGTTTTTT. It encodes CASSTRTDTGELFF.

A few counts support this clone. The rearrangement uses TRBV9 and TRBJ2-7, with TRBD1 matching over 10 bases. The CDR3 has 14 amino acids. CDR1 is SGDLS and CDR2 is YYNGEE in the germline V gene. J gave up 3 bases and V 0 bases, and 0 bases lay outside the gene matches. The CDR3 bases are TGTGCCAGCAGCGTAGGGGACAGGGGCTACGAGCAGTACTTC. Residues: CASSVGDRGYEQYF. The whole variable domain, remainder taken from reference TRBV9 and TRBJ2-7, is DSGVTQTPKHLITATGQRVTLRCSPRSGDLSVYWYQQSLDQGLQFLIQYYNGEERAKGNILERFSAQQFPDLHSELNLSSLELGDSALYFCASSVGDRGYEQYFGPGTRLTVT.

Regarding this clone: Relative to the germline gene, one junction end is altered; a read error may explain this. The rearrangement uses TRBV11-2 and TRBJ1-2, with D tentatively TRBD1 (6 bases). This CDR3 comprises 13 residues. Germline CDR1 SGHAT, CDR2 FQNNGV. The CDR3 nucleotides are TGTGCCAGCAGCGTAGACAGGACTCGGGGCTACACCTTC. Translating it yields CASSVDRTRGYTF.

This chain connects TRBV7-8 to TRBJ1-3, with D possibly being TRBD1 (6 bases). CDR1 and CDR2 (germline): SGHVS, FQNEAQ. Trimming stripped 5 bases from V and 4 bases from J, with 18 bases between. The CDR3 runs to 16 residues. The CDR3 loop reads CASSAIPGVRGNTIYF. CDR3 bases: TGTGCCAGCAGCGCCATCCCAGGGGTGAGGGGAAACACCATATATTTT.

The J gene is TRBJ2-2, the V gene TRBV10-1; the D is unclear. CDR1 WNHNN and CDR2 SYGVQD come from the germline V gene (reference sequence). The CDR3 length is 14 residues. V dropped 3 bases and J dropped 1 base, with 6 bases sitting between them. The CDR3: CASSDIRNTGELFF. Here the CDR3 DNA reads TGCGCCAGCAGTGATATCAGGAACACCGGGGAGCTGTTTTTT.

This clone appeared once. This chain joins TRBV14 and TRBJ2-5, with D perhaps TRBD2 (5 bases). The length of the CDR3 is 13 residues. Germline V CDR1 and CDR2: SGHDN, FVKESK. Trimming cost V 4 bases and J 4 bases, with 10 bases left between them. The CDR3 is CASSLLGLETQYF. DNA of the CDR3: TGTGCCAGCAGCCTTCTTGGACTAGAGACCCAGTACTTC.

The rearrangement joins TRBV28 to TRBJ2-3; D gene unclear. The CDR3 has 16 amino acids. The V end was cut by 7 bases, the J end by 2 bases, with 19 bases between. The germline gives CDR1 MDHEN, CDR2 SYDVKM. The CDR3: CASKVSLGRSTDTQYF. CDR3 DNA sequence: TGTGCCAGCAAAGTATCACTGGGCAGATCCACAGATACGCAGTATTTT.

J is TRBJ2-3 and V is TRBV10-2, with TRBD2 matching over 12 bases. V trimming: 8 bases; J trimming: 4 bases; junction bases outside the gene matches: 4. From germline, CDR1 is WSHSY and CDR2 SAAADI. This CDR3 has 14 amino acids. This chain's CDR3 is CASQLAGGSDTQYF. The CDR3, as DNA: TGCGCCAGCCAACTAGCGGGGGGTTCAGATACGCAGTATTTT.

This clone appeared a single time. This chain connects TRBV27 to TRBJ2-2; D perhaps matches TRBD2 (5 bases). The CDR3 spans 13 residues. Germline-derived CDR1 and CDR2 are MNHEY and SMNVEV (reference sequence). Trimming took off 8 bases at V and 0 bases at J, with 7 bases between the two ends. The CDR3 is CASRGPNTGELFF. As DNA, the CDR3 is TGTGCCAGCCGGGGTCCGAACACCGGGGAGCTGTTTTTT.

CDR3 nucleotides: TGCAGCTCGGACAGGGGACCTAACACAGATACGCAGTATTTT. Residues: CSSDRGPNTDTQYF. V usage is TRBV29-1 and J usage is TRBJ2-3; 9 nucleotides line up with TRBD1. The CDR3 extends over 14 amino acids. Germline values: CDR1 SQVTM, CDR2 ANQGSEA. Germline trimming cut 8 bases from V and 2 bases from J; bases unmatched to any gene: 8.

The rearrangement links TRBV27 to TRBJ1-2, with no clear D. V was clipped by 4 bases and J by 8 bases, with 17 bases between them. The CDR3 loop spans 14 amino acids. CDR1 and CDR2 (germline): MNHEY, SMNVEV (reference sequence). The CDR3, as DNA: TGTGCCAGCAGTTCTCTGAAACCCTCTAGGGGCTACACCTTC. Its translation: CASSSLKPSRGYTF.

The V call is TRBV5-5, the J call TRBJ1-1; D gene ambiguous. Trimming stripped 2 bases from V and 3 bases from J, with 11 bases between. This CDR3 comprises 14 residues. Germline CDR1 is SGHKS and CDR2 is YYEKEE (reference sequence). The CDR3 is CASSFLAGHTEAFF. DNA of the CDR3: TGTGCCAGCAGCTTTTTAGCGGGTCACACTGAAGCTTTCTTT.

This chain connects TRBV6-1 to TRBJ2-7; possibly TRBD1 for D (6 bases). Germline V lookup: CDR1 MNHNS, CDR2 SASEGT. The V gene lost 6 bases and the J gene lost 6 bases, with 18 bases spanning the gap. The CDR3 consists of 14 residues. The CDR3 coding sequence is TGTGCCAGCAGGACAGGCGGCCCAGGGAGCGAGCAGTACTTC. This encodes CASRTGGPGSEQYF.

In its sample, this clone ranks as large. Here the CDR3 DNA reads TGCGCCAGCAGGATAGACAGTAGCAATCAGCCCCAGCATTTT. This codes for CASRIDSSNQPQHF. This chain links TRBV10-2 with TRBJ1-5; D may be TRBD1 (5 bases). The CDR3 is 14 residues long. Germline assignment: CDR1 WSHSY and CDR2 SAAADI. V lost 6 bases to trimming and J lost 0 bases, with 9 bases between them.

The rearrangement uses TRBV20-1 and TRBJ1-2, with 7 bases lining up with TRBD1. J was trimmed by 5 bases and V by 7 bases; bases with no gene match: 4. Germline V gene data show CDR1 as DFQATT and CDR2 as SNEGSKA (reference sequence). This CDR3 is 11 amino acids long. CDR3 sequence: CSVAGGYGYTF. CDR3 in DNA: TGCAGTGTTGCAGGGGGATATGGCTACACCTTC.

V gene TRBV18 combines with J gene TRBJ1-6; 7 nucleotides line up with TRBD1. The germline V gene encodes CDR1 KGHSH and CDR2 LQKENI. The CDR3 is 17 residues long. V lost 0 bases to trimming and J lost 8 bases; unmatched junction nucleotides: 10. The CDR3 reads CASSPPGKQGVYSPLHF. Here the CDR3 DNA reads TGTGCCAGCTCACCACCGGGAAAGCAGGGGGTTTATTCACCCCTCCACTTT.